Here is one TCR beta chain with its context. This record belongs to a study of blood T cell repertoires in COVID-19. Across the study: Acute and convalescent COVID-19 specimens originated in the United States, Italy and Spain.

Data came from immunoSEQ multiplex PCR; TCRdb stores just in-frame clones and leaves some out. The table includes approximately 120,000 clones, about 80% detected once. The CDR3 has 15 amino acids. Germline CDR1 is SNHLY and CDR2 is FYNNEI. The trim removed 7 bases at V and 5 bases at J, leaving 5 bases unmatched. The gene calls are TRBV2 and TRBJ2-2; 12 nucleotides line up with TRBD2. Sequencing input: peripheral blood. The source is a human donor in a cohort sampled during active COVID-19. The CDR3 bases are TGTGCCAGCACCGGACTAGCGGGGAAAACCGGGGAGCTGTTTTTT. Translation: CASTGLAGKTGELFF.